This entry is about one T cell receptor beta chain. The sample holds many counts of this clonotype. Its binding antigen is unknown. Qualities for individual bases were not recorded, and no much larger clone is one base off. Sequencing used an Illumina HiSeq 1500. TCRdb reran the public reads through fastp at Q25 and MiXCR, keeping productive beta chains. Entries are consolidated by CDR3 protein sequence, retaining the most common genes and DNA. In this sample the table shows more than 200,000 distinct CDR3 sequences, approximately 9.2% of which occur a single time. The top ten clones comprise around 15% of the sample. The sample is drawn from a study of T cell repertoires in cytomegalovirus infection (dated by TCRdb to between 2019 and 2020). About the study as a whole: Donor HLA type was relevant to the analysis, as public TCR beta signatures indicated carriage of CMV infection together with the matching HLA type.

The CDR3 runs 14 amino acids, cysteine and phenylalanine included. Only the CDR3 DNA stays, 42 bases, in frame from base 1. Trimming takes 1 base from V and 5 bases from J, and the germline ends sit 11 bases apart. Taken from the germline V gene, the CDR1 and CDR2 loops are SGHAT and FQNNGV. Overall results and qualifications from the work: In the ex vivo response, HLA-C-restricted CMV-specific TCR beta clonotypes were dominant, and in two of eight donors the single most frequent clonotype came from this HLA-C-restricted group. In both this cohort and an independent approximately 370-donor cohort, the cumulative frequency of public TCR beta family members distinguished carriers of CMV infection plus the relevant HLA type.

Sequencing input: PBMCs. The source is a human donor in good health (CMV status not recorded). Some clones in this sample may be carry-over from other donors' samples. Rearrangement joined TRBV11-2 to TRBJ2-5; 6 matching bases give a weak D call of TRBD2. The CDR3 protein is CASSLAGVGETQYF. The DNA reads TGTGCCAGCAGCTTAGCGGGAGTCGGGGAGACCCAGTACTTC.